Each of the 17 T cell receptor beta chains below was sequenced from the same sample in a study of blood T cells in healthy people across ages. The second PCR ran roughly 6 to 11 cycles with a sample-barcoded 5' primer and J-beta primers. TCRdb independently ran MiXCR on the 5' RACE reads; one entry per CDR3 protein. The sample lists 700,000 to 800,000 distinct CDR3 sequences, roughly 45% occurring once. The sample taken for sequencing was blood. Receptor source: a woman in her sixties or seventies in good health.

This rearrangement joins TRBV20-1 to TRBJ2-1; D ambiguous. The CDR3 covers 15 residues. Per germline, CDR1 DFQATT and CDR2 SNEGSKA (reference sequence). Trimming removed 5 bases from V and 7 bases from J, with 21 bases in between. The CDR3 DNA reads as TGCAGTGCTGACAAAGGGTCTACACCTCCGAATGAGCAGTTCTTC. This sequence encodes CSADKGSTPPNEQFF.

The rearrangement links TRBV30 to TRBJ2-5; a weak D match, TRBD1 (6 bases). V was shortened by 3 bases and J by 2 bases, with 13 bases between the two germline ends. Per the germline V gene, CDR1 is GTSNPN and CDR2 is SVGIG (reference sequence). This CDR3 has 14 amino acids. The CDR3 here is CAWSSGTLQETQYF. The CDR3 DNA sequence: TGTGCCTGGAGCTCCGGGACACTACAAGAGACCCAGTACTTC.

The genes are TRBV29-1 and TRBJ1-2; D uncertain. CDR3 length equals 13 residues. Trimming pared 5 bases from V and 4 bases from J, leaving 14 bases between. The germline V gene encodes CDR1 SQVTM and CDR2 ANQGSEA. CDR3 sequence: CSVSGDQSYGYTF. The CDR3 region has the DNA TGCAGCGTTTCCGGGGATCAGTCCTATGGCTACACCTTC.

The chain has TRBV7-2 and TRBJ2-5; 7 bases fit TRBD2. There are 16 residues in the CDR3. Germline V gene lookup returns CDR1 SGHTA and CDR2 FQGNSA. Trimming at V came to 5 bases and at J to 0 bases, leaving 9 bases not matched to a gene. The CDR3 here is CASSLMGGTYQETQYF. The CDR3 DNA follows: TGTGCCAGCAGCCTGATGGGGGGGACCTACCAAGAGACCCAGTACTTC.

The rearrangement joins TRBV12-3 or TRBV12-4 to TRBJ2-7; TRBD1 matches at 8 bases. J gave up 4 bases and V 8 bases, and 13 bases lay outside the gene matches. This CDR3 has 15 residues. CDR3 in amino acids: CASLGQVQQGYEQYF. The CDR3 coding sequence is TGTGCCAGCTTGGGACAGGTCCAGCAAGGGTACGAGCAGTACTTC.

About this clonotype: A much larger clone sits a single nucleotide away, making a read error possible. The chain has TRBV5-5 and TRBJ2-7; D is unresolved. Germline CDR1 SGHKS, CDR2 YYEKEE (reference sequence). The CDR3 is 14 amino acids. The CDR3 region is CASSSEAATYEQHF. CDR3 nucleotides: TGTGCCAGCAGCTCCGAGGCGGCCACCTACGAGCAGCACTTC.

Comments on this clonotype: Being one base from a much bigger clone, this may be a read error. The rearrangement links TRBV3-1 to TRBJ2-5; tentatively, D is TRBD2 (5 bases). The J call is in doubt because the DNA end fits TRBJ2-7 better. This CDR3 contains 13 residues. The V gene's germline CDR1 is LGHDT and CDR2 YNNKEL (reference sequence). CDR3 loop: CASGQGGGGEQYF. Written as DNA, the CDR3 is TGTGCCAGCGGCCAAGGAGGTGGAGGCGAGCAGTACTTC.

The chain is built from TRBV27 and TRBJ2-2; D may correspond to TRBD1 or TRBD2 (5 bases each). Trimming took off 5 bases at V and 0 bases at J, with 16 bases between the two ends. The CDR3 is made up of 17 amino acids. Germline lookup yields CDR1 MNHEY and CDR2 SMNVEV (reference sequence). The chain's CDR3 is CASSRWLGRTNTGELFF. The CDR3 coding sequence is TGTGCCAGCAGTCGCTGGTTGGGACGGACGAACACCGGGGAGCTGTTTTTT.

The gene calls are TRBV6-2 or TRBV6-3 and TRBJ2-5; 14 bases fit TRBD2. The DNA end is a closer match to TRBJ2-7, so the J assignment may be wrong. The CDR3 is 16 amino acids. Germline V gene lookup returns CDR1 MNHEY and CDR2 SVGEGT. The CDR3: CASSSGLAGVTLEQYF. CDR3 nucleotides: TGTGCCAGCAGTTCGGGACTAGCGGGAGTGACACTCGAGCAGTACTTC.

This clonotype was counted many times. The chain links TRBV6-5 to TRBJ2-3, with unresolved D. V was trimmed by 0 bases and J by 4 bases, leaving 8 bases between them. CDR3 length: 14 residues. Germline V CDR1 and CDR2: MNHEY, SVGAGI. The CDR3 sequence: CASSYSDGPDTQYF. In DNA form, the CDR3 reads TGTGCCAGCAGTTACTCAGACGGGCCAGATACGCAGTATTTT.

This chain uses TRBV4-3 with TRBJ2-3; weak D call: TRBD1 (6 bases). Germline CDR1 is LGHNA and CDR2 is YSLEER. This CDR3 has 14 residues. V was clipped by 2 bases and J by 4 bases, with 10 bases between them. The CDR3 coding sequence is TGCGCCAGCAGCCAAAATACAGGGTCAGATACGCAGTATTTT. It specifies CASSQNTGSDTQYF.

This clonotype turned up a few times. The chain couples TRBV12-3 or TRBV12-4 to TRBJ2-5; 7 bases are a match to TRBD2. With 2 bases clipped from V and 5 bases from J, the junction kept 5 bases outside the gene matches. The CDR3 loop spans 14 amino acids. Here the CDR3 DNA reads TGTGCCAGCAGTTTAAATGACGGGGGGGAGACCCAGTACTTC. Translating it yields CASSLNDGGETQYF.

A note on this clonotype: This sequence may be a read error, since a much larger clone differs from it by one base. The J gene is TRBJ2-3, the V gene TRBV20-1; 9 positions agree with TRBD2. Germline loops: CDR1 DFQATT, CDR2 SNEGSKA (reference sequence). V shed 4 bases and J 4 bases; nucleotides not matched to a gene: 9. CDR3 length: 15 amino acids. As DNA, the CDR3 is TGCAGTGCTACCCCAGCGGGAGGAGGTTCAGATACGCAGTATTTT. Encoded protein: CSATPAGGGSDTQYF.

This clonotype was counted a single time. This may stem from a read error, because a much larger clone lies one nucleotide away. The rearrangement links TRBV28 to TRBJ2-1; D not resolved. TRBJ2-7 explains the end of the DNA better; the J call may be wrong. The CDR3 extends over 13 amino acids. CDR1 MDHEN and CDR2 SYDVKM come from the germline V gene. CDR3 sequence reads: CASSATNYNEQYF. The CDR3 DNA is TGTGCCAGCAGCGCTACTAACTACAATGAGCAGTACTTC.

V is TRBV20-1 and J is TRBJ1-2; the match to TRBD1 covers 11 bases. Germline CDR1 is DFQATT and CDR2 is SNEGSKA (reference sequence). The CDR3 sequence is 17 residues long. J lost 5 bases, V lost 1 base, and 12 bases had no gene match. CDR3 sequence: CSARGGTGQGVNYGYTF. The CDR3 coding sequence is TGCAGTGCTAGAGGGGGGACGGGACAGGGGGTTAATTATGGCTACACCTTC.

The rearrangement links TRBV20-1 to TRBJ2-1; 8 bases align to TRBD1. The tail of the sequence fits TRBJ2-7 better, so the J call may be wrong. The CDR3 is made up of 14 amino acids. Germline V lookup: CDR1 DFQATT, CDR2 SNEGSKA (reference sequence). CDR3 region: CSATWTGSYNEQYF. CDR3 nucleotide sequence: TGCAGTGCAACTTGGACAGGGTCCTACAATGAGCAGTACTTC.

This clonotype was picked up a small number of times. The chain links TRBV18 to TRBJ2-3; 7 positions match TRBD1. Losses at the gene ends were 4 bases for V and 0 bases for J; bases not matched to a gene: 7. The germline V gene encodes CDR1 KGHSH and CDR2 LQKENI. This CDR3 has 16 amino acids. CDR3 nucleotides: TGTGCCAGCTCACAACGGGACAGCTCTAGCACAGATACGCAGTATTTT. It encodes CASSQRDSSSTDTQYF.